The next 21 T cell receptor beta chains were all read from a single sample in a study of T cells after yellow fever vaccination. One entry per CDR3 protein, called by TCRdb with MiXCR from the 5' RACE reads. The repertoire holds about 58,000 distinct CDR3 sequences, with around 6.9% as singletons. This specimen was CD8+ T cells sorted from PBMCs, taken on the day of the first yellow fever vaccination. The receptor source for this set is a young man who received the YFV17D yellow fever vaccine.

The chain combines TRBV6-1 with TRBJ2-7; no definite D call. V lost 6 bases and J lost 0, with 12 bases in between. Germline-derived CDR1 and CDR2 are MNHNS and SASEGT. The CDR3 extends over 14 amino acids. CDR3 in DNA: TGTGCCAGCAGCCCTAGGACGGACTCCTACGAGCAGTACTTC. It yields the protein CASSPRTDSYEQYF.

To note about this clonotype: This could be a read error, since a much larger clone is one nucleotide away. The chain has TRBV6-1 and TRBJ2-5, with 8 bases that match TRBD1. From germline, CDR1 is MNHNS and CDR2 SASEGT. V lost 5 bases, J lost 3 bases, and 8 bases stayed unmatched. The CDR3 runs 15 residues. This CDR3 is CASSPSSDREETQYF. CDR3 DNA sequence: TGTGCCAGCAGTCCAAGTTCGGACAGGGAAGAGACCCAGTACTTC.

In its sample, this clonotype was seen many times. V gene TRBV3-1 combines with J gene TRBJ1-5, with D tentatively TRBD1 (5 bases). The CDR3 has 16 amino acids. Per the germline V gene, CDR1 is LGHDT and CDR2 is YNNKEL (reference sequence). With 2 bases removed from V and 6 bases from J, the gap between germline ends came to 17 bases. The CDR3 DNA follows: TGTGCCAGCAGCCAATTATGGCAGGGATCGCCTCAGCCCCAGCATTTT. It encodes CASSQLWQGSPQPQHF.

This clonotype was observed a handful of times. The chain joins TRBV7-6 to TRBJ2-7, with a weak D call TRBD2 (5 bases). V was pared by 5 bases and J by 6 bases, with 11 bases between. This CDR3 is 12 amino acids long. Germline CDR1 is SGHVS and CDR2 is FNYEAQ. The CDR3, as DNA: TGTGCCAGCAGCGACGAGGGCGGCGAGCAGTACGTC. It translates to CASSDEGGEQYV.

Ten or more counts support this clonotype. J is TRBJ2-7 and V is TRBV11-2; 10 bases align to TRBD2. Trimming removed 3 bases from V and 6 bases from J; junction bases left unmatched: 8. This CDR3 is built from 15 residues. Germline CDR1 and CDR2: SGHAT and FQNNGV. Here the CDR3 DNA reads TGTGCCAGCAGCTTTCCGGGGCTAGCGGGGGTCGAGCAGTACGTC. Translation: CASSFPGLAGVEQYV.

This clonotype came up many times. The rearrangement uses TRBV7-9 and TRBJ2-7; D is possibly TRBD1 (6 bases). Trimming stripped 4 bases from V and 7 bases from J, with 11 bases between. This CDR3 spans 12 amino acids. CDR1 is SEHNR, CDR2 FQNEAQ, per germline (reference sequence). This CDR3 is CASSSGTQEQYF. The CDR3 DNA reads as TGTGCCAGCAGCTCCGGGACACAGGAGCAGTACTTC. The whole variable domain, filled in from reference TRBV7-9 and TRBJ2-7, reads DTGVSQNPRHKITKRGQNVTFRCDPISEHNRLYWYRQTLGQGPEFLTYFQNEAQLEKSRLLSDRFSAERPKGSFSTLEIQRTEQGDSAMYLCASSSGTQEQYFGPGTRLTVT.

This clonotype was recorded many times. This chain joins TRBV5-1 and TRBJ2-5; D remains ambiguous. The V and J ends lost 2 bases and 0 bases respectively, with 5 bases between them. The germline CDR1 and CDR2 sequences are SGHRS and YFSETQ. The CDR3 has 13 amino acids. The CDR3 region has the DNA TGCGCCAGCAGCTTTAGCAACCAAGAGACCCAGTACTTC. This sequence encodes CASSFSNQETQYF.

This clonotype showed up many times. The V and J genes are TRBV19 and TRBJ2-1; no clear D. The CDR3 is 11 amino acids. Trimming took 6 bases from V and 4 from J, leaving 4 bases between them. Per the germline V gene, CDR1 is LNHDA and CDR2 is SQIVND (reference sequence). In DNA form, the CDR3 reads TGTGCCAGTAGCGTGTACAATGAGCAGTTCTTC. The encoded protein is CASSVYNEQFF. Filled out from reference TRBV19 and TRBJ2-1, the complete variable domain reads DGGITQSPKYLFRKEGQNVTLSCEQNLNHDAMYWYRQDPGQGLRLIYYSQIVNDFQKGDIAEGYSVSREKKESFPLTVTSAQKNPTAFYLCASSVYNEQFFGPGTRLTVL.

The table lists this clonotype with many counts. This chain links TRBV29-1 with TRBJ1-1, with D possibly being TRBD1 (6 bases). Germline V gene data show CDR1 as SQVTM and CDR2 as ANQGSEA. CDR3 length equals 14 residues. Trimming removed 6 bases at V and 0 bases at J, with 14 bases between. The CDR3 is CSVDVQGLNTEAFF. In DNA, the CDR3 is TGCAGCGTGGATGTACAGGGCTTGAACACTGAAGCTTTCTTT.

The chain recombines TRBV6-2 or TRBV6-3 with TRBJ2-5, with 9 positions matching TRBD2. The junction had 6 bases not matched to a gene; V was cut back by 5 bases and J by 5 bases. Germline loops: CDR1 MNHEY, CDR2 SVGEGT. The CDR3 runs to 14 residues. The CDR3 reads CASSRSGGWETQYF. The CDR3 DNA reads TGTGCCAGCAGTCGGAGCGGGGGGTGGGAGACCCAGTACTTC.

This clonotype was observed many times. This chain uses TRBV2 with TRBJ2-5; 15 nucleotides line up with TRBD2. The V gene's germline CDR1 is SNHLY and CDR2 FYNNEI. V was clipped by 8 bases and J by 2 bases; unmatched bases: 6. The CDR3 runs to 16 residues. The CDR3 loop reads CASWTSGGASQETQYF. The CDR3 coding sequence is TGTGCCAGCTGGACTAGCGGGGGGGCGTCTCAAGAGACCCAGTACTTC. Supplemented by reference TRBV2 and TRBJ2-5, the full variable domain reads EPEVTQTPSHQVTQMGQEVILRCVPISNHLYFYWYRQILGQKVEFLVSFYNNEISEKSEIFDDQFSVERPDGSNFTLKIRSTKLEDSAMYFCASWTSGGASQETQYFGPGTRLLVL.

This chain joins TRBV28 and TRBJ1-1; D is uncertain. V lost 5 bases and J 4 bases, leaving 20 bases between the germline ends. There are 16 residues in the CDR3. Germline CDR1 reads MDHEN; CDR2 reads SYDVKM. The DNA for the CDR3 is TGTGCCAGCAGTCCGTCAACGGTGGGCCGAGGCACTGAAGCTTTCTTT. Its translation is CASSPSTVGRGTEAFF.

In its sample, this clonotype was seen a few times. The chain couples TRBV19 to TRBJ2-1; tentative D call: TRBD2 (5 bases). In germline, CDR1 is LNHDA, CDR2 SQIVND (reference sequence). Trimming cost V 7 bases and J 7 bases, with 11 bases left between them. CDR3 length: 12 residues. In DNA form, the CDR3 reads TGTGCCAGTATCGACTATTTGAATGAGCAGTTCTTC. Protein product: CASIDYLNEQFF.

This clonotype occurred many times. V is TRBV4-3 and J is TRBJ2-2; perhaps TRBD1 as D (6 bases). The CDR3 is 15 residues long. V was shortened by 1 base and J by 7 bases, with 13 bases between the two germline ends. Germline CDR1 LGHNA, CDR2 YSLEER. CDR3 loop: CASSQVPPQGGELFF. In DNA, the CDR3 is TGCGCCAGCAGCCAAGTCCCACCACAGGGCGGGGAGCTGTTTTTT.

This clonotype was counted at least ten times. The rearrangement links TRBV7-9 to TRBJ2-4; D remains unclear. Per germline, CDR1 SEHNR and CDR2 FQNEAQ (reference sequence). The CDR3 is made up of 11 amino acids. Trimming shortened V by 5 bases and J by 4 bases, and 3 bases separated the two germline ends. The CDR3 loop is CASSPKNIQYF. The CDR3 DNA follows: TGTGCCAGCAGCCCAAAAAACATTCAGTACTTC.

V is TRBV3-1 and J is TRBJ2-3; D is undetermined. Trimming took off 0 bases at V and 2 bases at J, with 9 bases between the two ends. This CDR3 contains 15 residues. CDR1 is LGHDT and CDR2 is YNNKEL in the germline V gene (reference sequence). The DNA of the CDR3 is TGTGCCAGCAGCCAAGAGATCACAGCCACAGATACGCAGTATTTT. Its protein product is CASSQEITATDTQYF.

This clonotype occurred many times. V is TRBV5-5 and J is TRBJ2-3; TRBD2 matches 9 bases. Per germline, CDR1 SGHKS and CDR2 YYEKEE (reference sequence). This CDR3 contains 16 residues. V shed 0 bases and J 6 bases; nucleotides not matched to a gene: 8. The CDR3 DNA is TGTGCCAGCAGCTTGGAAGCGGGGGGCTGGACTGATACGCAGTATTTT. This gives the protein CASSLEAGGWTDTQYF. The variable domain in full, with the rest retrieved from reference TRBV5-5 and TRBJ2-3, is DAGVTQSPTHLIKTRGQQVTLRCSPISGHKSVSWYQQVLGQGPQFIFQYYEKEERGRGNFPDRFSARQFPNYSSELNVNALLLGDSALYLCASSLEAGGWTDTQYFGPGTRLTVL.

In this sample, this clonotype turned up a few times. The CDR3 is CSVEDGSSGATNEKLFF. The CDR3 coding sequence is TGCAGCGTTGAAGATGGCAGTTCAGGGGCAACTAATGAAAAACTGTTTTTT. V and J are TRBV29-1 and TRBJ1-4; tentatively, D is TRBD1 (6 bases). Germline lookup yields CDR1 SQVTM and CDR2 ANQGSEA. Trimming shortened V by 0 bases and J by 0 bases, and 14 bases separated the two germline ends. The CDR3 contains 17 residues. The whole variable domain, filled in from reference TRBV29-1 and TRBJ1-4, reads SAVISQKPSRDICQRGTSLTIQCQVDSQVTMMFWYRQQPGQSLTLIATANQGSEATYESGFVIDKFPISRPNLTFSTLTVSNMSPEDSSIYLCSVEDGSSGATNEKLFFGSGTQLSVL.

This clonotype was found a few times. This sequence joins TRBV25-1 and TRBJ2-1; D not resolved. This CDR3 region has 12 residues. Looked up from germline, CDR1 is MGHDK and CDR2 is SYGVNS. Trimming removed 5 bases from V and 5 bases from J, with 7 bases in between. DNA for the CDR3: TGTGCCAGCAGTCTAACCAACAATGAGCAGTTCTTC. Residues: CASSLTNNEQFF. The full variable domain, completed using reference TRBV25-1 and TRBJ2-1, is EADIYQTPRYLVIGTGKKITLECSQTMGHDKMYWYQQDPGMELHLIHYSYGVNSTEKGDLSSESTVSRIRTEHFPLTLESARPSHTSQYLCASSLTNNEQFFGPGTRLTVL.

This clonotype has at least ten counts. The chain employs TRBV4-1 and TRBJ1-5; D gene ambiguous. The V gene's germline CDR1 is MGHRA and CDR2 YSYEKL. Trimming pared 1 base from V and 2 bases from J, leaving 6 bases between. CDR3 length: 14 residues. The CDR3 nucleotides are TGCGCCAGCAGCCAAGGGGAAGGCAATCAGCCCCAGCATTTT. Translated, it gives CASSQGEGNQPQHF.

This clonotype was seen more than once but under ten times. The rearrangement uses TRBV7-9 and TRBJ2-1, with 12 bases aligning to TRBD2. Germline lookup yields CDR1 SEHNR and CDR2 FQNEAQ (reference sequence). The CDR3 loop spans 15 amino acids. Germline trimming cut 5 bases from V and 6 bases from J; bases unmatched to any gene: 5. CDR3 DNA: TGTGCCAGCAGCGCCACTAGCGGGGGGCCCAATGAGCAGTTCTTC. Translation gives CASSATSGGPNEQFF.